This T cell receptor (beta chain) was sequenced for a study of blood T cells in healthy people across ages. Study-level results: It was not possible, with unsorted PBMCs, to conclusively compare naive and antigen-experienced cells.

In the case of this clonotype: Its antigen is unknown.

Alongside a J-beta primer mix, a sample-barcoded 5' primer served in a second PCR lasting about 7 to 11 cycles. Via MiXCR, TCRdb re-called the 5' RACE reads, giving one row per CDR3 protein. This table holds 700,000 to 850,000 distinct CDR3 sequences, around 34% found once. Donors were healthy Caucasian individuals from Russia aged about 6 to 95. Every donor contributed about 10 milliliters of peripheral blood by blood draw. Sequenced sample: blood. The sequence was collected from a man between 18 and 35 years old in good health.

This chain's CDR3 is CASSANQNSYEQYF. The CDR3 nucleotides read TGTGCCAGCAGCGCAAACCAAAACTCCTACGAGCAGTACTTC. This chain uses TRBV7-2 with TRBJ2-7; no definite D call. CDR1 and CDR2 from the germline V gene are SGHTA and FQGNSA. The CDR3 contains 14 residues. The V gene lost 5 bases and the J gene lost 0 bases, with 11 bases spanning the gap.